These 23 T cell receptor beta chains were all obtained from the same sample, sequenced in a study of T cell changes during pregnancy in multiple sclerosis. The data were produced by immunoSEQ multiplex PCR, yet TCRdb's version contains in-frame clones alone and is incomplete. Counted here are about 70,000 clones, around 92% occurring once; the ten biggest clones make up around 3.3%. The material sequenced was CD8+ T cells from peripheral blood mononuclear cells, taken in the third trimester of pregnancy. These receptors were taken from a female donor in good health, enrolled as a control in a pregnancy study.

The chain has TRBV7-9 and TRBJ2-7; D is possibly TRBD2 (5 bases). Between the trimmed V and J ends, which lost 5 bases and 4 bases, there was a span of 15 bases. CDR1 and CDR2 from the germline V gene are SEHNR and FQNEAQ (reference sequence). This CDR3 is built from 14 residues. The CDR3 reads CASSPTGGRYEQYF. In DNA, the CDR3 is TGTGCCAGCAGCCCGACCGGAGGTCGGTACGAGCAGTACTTC. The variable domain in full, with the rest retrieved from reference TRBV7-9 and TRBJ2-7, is DTGVSQNPRHKITKRGQNVTFRCDPISEHNRLYWYRQTLGQGPEFLTYFQNEAQLEKSRLLSDRFSAERPKGSFSTLEIQRTEQGDSAMYLCASSPTGGRYEQYFGPGTRLTVT.

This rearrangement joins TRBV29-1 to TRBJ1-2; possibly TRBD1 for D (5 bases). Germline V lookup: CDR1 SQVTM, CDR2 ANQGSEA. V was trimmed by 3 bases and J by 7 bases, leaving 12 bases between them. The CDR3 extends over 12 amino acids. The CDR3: CSVESTGLGYTF. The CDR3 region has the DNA TGCAGCGTTGAGTCTACAGGTCTTGGCTACACCTTC.

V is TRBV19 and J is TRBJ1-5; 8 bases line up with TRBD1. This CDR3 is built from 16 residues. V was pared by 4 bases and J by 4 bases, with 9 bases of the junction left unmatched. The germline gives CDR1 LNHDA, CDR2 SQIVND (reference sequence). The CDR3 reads CASSTTDRGENQPQHF. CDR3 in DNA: TGTGCCAGTAGTACCACCGACAGGGGAGAGAATCAGCCCCAGCATTTT. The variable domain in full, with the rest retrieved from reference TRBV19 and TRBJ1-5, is DGGITQSPKYLFRKEGQNVTLSCEQNLNHDAMYWYRQDPGQGLRLIYYSQIVNDFQKGDIAEGYSVSREKKESFPLTVTSAQKNPTAFYLCASSTTDRGENQPQHFGDGTRLSIL.

The CDR3 is CASSPGTGDTEAFF. The DNA of the CDR3 is TGTGCCAGCAGTCCCGGGACTGGTGACACTGAAGCTTTCTTT. This sequence joins TRBV27 and TRBJ1-1, with D possibly being TRBD1 (5 bases). The CDR3 spans 14 residues. Between the trimmed V and J ends, which lost 5 bases and 3 bases, there was a span of 13 bases. Germline V gene sequence: CDR1 MNHEY, CDR2 SMNVEV (reference sequence).

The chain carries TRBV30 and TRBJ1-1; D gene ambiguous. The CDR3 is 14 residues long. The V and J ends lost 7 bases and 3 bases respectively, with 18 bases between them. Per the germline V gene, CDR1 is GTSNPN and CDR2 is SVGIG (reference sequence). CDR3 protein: CASLSEWKHTEAFF. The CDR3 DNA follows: TGTGCCTCCCTCTCGGAGTGGAAACACACTGAAGCTTTCTTT.

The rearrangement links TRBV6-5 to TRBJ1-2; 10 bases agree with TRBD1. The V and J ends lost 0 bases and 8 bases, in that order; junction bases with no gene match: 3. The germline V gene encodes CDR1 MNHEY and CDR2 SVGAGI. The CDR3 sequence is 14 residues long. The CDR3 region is CASSYSGTGVGYTF. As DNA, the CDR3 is TGTGCCAGCAGTTACTCCGGGACAGGGGTGGGCTACACCTTC.

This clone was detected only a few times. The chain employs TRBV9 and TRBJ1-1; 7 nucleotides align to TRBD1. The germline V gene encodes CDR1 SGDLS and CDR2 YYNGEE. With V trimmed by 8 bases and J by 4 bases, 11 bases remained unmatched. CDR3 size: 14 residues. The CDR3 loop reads CASNIGGASTEAFF. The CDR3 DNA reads TGTGCCAGTAATATAGGGGGCGCGAGCACTGAAGCTTTCTTT. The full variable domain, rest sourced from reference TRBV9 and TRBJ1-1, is DSGVTQTPKHLITATGQRVTLRCSPRSGDLSVYWYQQSLDQGLQFLIQYYNGEERAKGNILERFSAQQFPDLHSELNLSSLELGDSALYFCASNIGGASTEAFFGQGTRLTVV.

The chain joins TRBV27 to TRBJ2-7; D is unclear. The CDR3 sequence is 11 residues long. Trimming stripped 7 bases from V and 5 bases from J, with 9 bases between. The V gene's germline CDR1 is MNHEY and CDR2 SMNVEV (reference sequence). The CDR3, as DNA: TGTGCCAGCACCTTCGGTCACGAGCAGTACTTC. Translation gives CASTFGHEQYF.

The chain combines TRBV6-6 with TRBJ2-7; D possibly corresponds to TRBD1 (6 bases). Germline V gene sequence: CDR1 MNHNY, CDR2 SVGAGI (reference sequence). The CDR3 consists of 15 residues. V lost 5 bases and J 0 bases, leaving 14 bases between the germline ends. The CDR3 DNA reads TGTGCCAGCAGTAACCGGGACACTCGCTCCTACGAGCAGTACTTC. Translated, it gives CASSNRDTRSYEQYF.

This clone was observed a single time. Here the CDR3 DNA reads TGTGCCAGCAGCGTAAATCCCCCCCCGGGGAACACCGGGGAGCTGTTTTTT. It is translated as CASSVNPPPGNTGELFF. The chain couples TRBV9 to TRBJ2-2; D is uncertain. Germline loops: CDR1 SGDLS, CDR2 YYNGEE. With 1 base removed from V and 1 base from J, the gap between germline ends came to 14 bases. The CDR3 length is 17 residues.

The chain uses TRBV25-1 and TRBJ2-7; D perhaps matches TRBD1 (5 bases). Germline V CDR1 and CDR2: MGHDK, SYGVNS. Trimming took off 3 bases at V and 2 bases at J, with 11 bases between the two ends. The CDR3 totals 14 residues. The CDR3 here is CASSDPDRPYEQYF. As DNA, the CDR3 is TGTGCCAGCAGTGATCCTGACAGACCCTACGAGCAGTACTTC.

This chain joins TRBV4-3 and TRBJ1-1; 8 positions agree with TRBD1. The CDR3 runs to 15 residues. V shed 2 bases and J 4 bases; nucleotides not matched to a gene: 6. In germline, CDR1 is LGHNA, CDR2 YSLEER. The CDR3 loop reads CASSQFGQGGTEAFF. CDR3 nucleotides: TGCGCCAGCAGCCAATTTGGACAGGGAGGCACTGAAGCTTTCTTT.

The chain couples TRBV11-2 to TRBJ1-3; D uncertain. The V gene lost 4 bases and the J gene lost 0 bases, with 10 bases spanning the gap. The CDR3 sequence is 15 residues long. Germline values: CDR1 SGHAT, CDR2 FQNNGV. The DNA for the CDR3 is TGTGCCAGCAGCTCTGACACGATCTCTGGAAACACCATATATTTT. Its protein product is CASSSDTISGNTIYF.

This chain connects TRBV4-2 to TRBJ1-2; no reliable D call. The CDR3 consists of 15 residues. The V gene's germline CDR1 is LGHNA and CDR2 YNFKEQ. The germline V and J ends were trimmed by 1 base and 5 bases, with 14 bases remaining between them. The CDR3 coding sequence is TGTGCCAGCAGCCAAGGCAATATGCGAACTTATGGCTACACCTTC. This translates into CASSQGNMRTYGYTF.

DNA for the CDR3: TGTGCCAGCACCCTAGCGGGGGGGCCACGGGAGACCCAGTACTTC. It encodes CASTLAGGPRETQYF. This sequence joins TRBV2 and TRBJ2-5; 12 bases are a match to TRBD2. V dropped 7 bases and J dropped 5; count of bases not matched to a gene: 8. The CDR3 runs 15 residues. From germline, CDR1 is SNHLY and CDR2 FYNNEI.

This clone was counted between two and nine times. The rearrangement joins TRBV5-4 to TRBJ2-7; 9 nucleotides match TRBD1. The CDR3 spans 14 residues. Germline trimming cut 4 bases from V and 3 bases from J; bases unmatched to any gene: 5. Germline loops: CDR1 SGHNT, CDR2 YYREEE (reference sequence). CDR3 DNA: TGTGCCAGCAGCCTCCGGGACAGGGTCTACGAGCAGTACTTC. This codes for CASSLRDRVYEQYF.

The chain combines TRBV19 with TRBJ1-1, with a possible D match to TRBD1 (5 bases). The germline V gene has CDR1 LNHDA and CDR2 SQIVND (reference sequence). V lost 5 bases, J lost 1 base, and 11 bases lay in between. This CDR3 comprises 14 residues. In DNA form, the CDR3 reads TGTGCCAGTAGTGTGGGACTCCCGAACACTGAAGCTTTCTTT. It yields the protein CASSVGLPNTEAFF.

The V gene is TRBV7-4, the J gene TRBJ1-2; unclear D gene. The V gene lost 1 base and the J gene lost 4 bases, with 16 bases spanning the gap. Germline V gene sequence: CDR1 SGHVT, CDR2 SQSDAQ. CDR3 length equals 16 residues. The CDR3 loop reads CASSLEVRGYLYGYTF. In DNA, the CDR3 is TGTGCCAGCAGCTTAGAGGTTCGGGGATACCTCTATGGCTACACCTTC.

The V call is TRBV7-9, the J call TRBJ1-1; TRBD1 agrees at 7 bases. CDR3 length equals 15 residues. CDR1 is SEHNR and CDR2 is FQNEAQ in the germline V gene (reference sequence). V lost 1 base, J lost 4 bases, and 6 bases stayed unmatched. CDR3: CASSLEQGVVTEAFF. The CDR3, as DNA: TGTGCCAGCAGCTTAGAGCAGGGGGTCGTCACTGAAGCTTTCTTT. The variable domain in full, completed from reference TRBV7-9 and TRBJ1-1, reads DTGVSQNPRHKITKRGQNVTFRCDPISEHNRLYWYRQTLGQGPEFLTYFQNEAQLEKSRLLSDRFSAERPKGSFSTLEIQRTEQGDSAMYLCASSLEQGVVTEAFFGQGTRLTVV.

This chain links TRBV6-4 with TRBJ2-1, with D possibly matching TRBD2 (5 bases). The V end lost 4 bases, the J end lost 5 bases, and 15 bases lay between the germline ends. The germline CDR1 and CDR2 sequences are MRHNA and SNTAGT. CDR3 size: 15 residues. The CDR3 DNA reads TGTGCCAGCAGTGCTCAGAGCGGTGATAACAATGAGCAGTTCTTC. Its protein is CASSAQSGDNNEQFF.

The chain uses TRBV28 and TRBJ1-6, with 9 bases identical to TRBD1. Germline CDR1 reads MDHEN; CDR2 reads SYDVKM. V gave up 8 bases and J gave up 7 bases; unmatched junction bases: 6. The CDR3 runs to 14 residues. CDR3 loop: CASLGQGSNSPLHF. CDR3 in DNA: TGTGCCAGCCTCGGACAGGGGTCAAATTCACCCCTCCACTTT.

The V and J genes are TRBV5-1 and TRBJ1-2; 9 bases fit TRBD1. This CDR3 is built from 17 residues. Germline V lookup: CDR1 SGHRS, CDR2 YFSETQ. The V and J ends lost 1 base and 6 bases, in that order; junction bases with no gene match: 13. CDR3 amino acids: CASSLIPGDRVGDGYTF. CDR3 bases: TGCGCCAGCAGCTTGATACCTGGGGACAGGGTGGGCGATGGCTACACCTTC.

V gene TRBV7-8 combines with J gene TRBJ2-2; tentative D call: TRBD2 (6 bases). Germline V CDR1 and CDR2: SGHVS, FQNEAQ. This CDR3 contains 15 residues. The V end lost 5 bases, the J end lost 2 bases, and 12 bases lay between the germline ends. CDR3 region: CASSRTTPNTGELFF. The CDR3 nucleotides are TGTGCCAGCAGCCGGACTACCCCAAACACCGGGGAGCTGTTTTTT.